This T cell receptor (beta chain) derives from a study of T cells in Graves' hyperthyroidism and ophthalmopathy. Findings and limits, study-wide: With a median lead of 6.5 months before onset, the model predicted ophthalmopathy.

Predating any ophthalmopathy symptoms, the blood sample was taken at first hyperthyroidism diagnosis. At least ten counts were recorded for this clonotype. Its antigen is not identified. V trimming: 3 bases; J trimming: 7 bases; junction bases outside the gene matches: 18. The CDR3 extends over 18 amino acids. Germline V gene sequence: CDR1 LNHDA, CDR2 SQIVND (reference sequence). RNA transcripts provided the source from which TCR beta CDR3 regions were amplified. TCR CDR3 regions were first amplified by RT-PCR with HTBI primers. TCRdb reanalysed the multiplex PCR reads using MiXCR and keeps one entry per CDR3 protein. The sample comprises about 150,000 distinct CDR3 sequences, more than 20% of which are singletons, and around 69% rests with the top ten.

What was sequenced was blood. The rearrangement uses TRBV19 and TRBJ2-1; 7 bases agree with TRBD1. The TCR sequence derives from a woman between 45 and 60 years old with Graves' hyperthyroidism that later progressed to Graves' ophthalmopathy. The CDR3 reads CASSIKGASSHSRNEQFF. As DNA, the CDR3 is TGTGCCAGTAGTATTAAGGGGGCTAGCAGCCACTCTCGGAATGAGCAGTTCTTC.